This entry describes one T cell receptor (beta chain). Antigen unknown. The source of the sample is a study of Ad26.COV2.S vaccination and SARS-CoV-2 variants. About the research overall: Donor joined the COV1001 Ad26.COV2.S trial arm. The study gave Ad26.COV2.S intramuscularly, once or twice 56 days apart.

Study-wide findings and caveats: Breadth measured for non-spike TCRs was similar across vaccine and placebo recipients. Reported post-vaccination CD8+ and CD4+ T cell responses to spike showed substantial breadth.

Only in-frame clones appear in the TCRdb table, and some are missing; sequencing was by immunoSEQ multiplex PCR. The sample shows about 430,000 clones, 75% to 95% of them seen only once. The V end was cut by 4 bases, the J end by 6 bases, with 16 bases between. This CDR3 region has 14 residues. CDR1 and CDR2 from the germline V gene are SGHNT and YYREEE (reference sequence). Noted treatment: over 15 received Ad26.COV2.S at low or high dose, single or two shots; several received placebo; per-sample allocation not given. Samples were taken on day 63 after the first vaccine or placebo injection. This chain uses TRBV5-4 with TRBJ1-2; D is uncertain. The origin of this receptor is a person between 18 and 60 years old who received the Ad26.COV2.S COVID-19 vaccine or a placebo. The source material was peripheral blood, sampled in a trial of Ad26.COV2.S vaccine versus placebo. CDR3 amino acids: CASSRLLAADGYTF. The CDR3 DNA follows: TGTGCCAGCAGCAGACTATTGGCAGCAGATGGCTACACCTTC.